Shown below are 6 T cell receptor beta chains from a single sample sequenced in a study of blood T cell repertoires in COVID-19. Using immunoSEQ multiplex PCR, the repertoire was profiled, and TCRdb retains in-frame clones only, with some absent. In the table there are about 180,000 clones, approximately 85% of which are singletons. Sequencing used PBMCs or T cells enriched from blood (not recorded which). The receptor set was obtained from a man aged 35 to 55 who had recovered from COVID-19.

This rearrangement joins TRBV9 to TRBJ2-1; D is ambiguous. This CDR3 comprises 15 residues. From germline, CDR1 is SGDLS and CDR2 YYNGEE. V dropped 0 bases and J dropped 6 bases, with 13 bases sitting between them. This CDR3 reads CASSVAATTGNEQFF. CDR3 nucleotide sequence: TGTGCCAGCAGCGTAGCCGCAACTACGGGCAATGAGCAGTTCTTC.

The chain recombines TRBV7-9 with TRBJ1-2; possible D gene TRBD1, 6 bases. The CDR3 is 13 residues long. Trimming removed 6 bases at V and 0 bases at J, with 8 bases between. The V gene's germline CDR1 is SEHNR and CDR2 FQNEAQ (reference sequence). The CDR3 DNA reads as TGTGCCAGCAGTTGGGACACTAACTATGGCTACACCTTC. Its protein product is CASSWDTNYGYTF.

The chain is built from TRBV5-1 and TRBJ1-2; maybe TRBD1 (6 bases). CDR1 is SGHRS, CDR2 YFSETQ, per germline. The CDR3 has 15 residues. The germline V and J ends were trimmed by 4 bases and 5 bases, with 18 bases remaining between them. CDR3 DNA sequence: TGCGCCAGCAGCCCGAGGACAGACCTCGGATATGGCTACACCTTC. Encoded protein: CASSPRTDLGYGYTF. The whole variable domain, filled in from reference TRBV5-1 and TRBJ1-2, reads KAGVTQTPRYLIKTRGQQVTLSCSPISGHRSVSWYQQTPGQGLQFLFEYFSETQRNKGNFPGRFSGRQFSNSRSEMNVSTLELGDSALYLCASSPRTDLGYGYTFGSGTRLTVV.

DNA for the CDR3: TGTGCCAGCAGCCCCGGGGTTAGCACAGATACGCAGTATTTT. Translation gives CASSPGVSTDTQYF. This chain connects TRBV9 to TRBJ2-3; perhaps TRBD2 as D (5 bases). V was trimmed by 4 bases and J by 0 bases, leaving 9 bases between them. CDR1 and CDR2 (germline): SGDLS, YYNGEE. This CDR3 comprises 14 residues.

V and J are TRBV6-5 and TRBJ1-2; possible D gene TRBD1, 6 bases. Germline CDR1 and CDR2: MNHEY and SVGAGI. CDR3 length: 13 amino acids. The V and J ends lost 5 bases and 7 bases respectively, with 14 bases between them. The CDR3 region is CASSQGSGGGYTF. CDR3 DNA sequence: TGTGCCAGCAGTCAGGGGAGTGGAGGTGGCTACACCTTC.

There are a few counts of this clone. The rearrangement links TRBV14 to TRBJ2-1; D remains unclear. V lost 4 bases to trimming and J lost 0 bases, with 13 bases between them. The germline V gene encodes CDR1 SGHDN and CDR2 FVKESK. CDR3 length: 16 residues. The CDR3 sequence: CASSLRPDFSYNEQFF. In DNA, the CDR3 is TGTGCCAGCAGCCTACGCCCAGATTTCTCCTACAATGAGCAGTTCTTC.